The TCR beta chain under discussion was sequenced for a study of response to subunit inactivated influenza vaccine. Study observations and caveats: T cells newly recruited by each seasonal influenza vaccination are few, the authors suggested.

Comment on this clonotype: As yet, its antigen is unknown.

V lost 2 bases and J 4 bases, leaving 11 bases between the germline ends. This CDR3 is built from 14 residues. Germline V gives CDR1 MNHEY, CDR2 SVGEGT. TCRdb fed the RT-PCR reads into MiXCR, producing one record per CDR3 protein. The sample includes about 520,000 distinct CDR3 sequences, 25% of them seen just once. The sequence came from a man over 45 who received an inactivated influenza vaccine. The chain recombines TRBV6-2 or TRBV6-3 with TRBJ2-5; perhaps TRBD2 as D (5 bases). The material sequenced was CD4+ T cells sorted from PBMCs, taken 5 days after vaccination. CDR3 sequence: CASSYGPEGETQYF. The CDR3 coding sequence is TGTGCCAGCAGTTACGGTCCCGAGGGAGAGACCCAGTACTTC.